A selection of T cell receptor beta chains follows, all from one sample in a study of T cell repertoires in cytomegalovirus infection. Their antigens are not known. TCRdb recomputed calls from the reads with MiXCR, one row per CDR3 protein. This table has hundreds of thousands of distinct CDR3 sequences, 25% to 30% appearing once. The sequencing used cultured PBMCs, collected from culture after CMV antigen stimulation. These receptors were collected from a human donor in good health (CMV status not recorded). Some clones in this sample may be carry-over from other donors' samples. Both conserved end residues are part of each CDR3. Each record gives: V gene, J gene, CDR3 protein.

v_call: TRBV12-3/TRBV12-4
j_call: TRBJ1-2
cdr3_aa: CASSLGSGWSGVGYTF

v_call: TRBV18
j_call: TRBJ2-3
cdr3_aa: CASSPTSGGQDTQYF

v_call: TRBV27
j_call: TRBJ1-1
cdr3_aa: CASRRQGAEMNTEAFF

v_call: TRBV6-2/TRBV6-3
j_call: TRBJ2-7
cdr3_aa: CATSRGFEQYF

v_call: TRBV7-2
j_call: TRBJ2-1
cdr3_aa: CASSSGPQSYNEQFF

v_call: TRBV10-3
j_call: TRBJ2-7
cdr3_aa: CASDGQSYEQYF

v_call: TRBV4-2
j_call: TRBJ2-1
cdr3_aa: CASSQEWSAGGLFFYNEQFF

v_call: TRBV7-8
j_call: TRBJ2-7
cdr3_aa: CASSLRAGLADSYEQYF

v_call: TRBV7-6
j_call: TRBJ2-1
cdr3_aa: CASSSRAASYNEQFF

v_call: TRBV6-1
j_call: TRBJ2-7
cdr3_aa: CASSEALAGGPVEQYF

v_call: TRBV28
j_call: TRBJ1-5
cdr3_aa: CASSLTEGNQPQHF

v_call: TRBV6-8
j_call: TRBJ2-7
cdr3_aa: CASSYGHSGRESYEQYF

v_call: TRBV7-3
j_call: TRBJ2-1
cdr3_aa: CASGQGGYNEQFF

v_call: TRBV6-6
j_call: TRBJ2-3
cdr3_aa: CASSRGGRSTDTQYF

v_call: TRBV7-2
j_call: TRBJ2-7
cdr3_aa: CASSPNSYEQYF

v_call: TRBV7-9
j_call: TRBJ2-1
cdr3_aa: CASSLPTGLTYNEQFF

v_call: TRBV4-1
j_call: TRBJ2-2
cdr3_aa: CASSQGGKGASTGELFF

v_call: TRBV6-6
j_call: TRBJ1-4
cdr3_aa: CASSYITGQLGNEKLFF

v_call: TRBV6-6
j_call: TRBJ1-1
cdr3_aa: CASSEFQGLGAFF

v_call: TRBV7-4
j_call: TRBJ2-7
cdr3_aa: CASSRTSGPHEQYF

v_call: TRBV6-5
j_call: TRBJ1-1
cdr3_aa: CASSYWEGNTEAFF

v_call: TRBV19
j_call: TRBJ2-5
cdr3_aa: CASSISGLRQETQYF

v_call: TRBV7-9
j_call: TRBJ2-7
cdr3_aa: CASSATGYEQYF

v_call: TRBV20-1
j_call: TRBJ2-1
cdr3_aa: CSAETAKNEQFF

v_call: TRBV27
j_call: TRBJ2-7
cdr3_aa: CASSHIGTSLDEQYF

v_call: TRBV4-2
j_call: TRBJ1-2
cdr3_aa: CASSSKQPPYGYTF

v_call: TRBV20-1
j_call: TRBJ1-4
cdr3_aa: CSATEGNDEKLFF

v_call: TRBV7-2
j_call: TRBJ2-1
cdr3_aa: CASSLWGTGGKYNEQFF

v_call: TRBV7-2
j_call: TRBJ2-7
cdr3_aa: CASSLGVGDTYEQYF

v_call: TRBV7-9
j_call: TRBJ1-3
cdr3_aa: CASSLGQPGNTIYF

v_call: TRBV5-4
j_call: TRBJ2-7
cdr3_aa: CASSSGLNHPIGQYF

v_call: TRBV18
j_call: TRBJ1-1
cdr3_aa: CASSPRREGLTEAFF

v_call: TRBV20-1
j_call: TRBJ2-1
cdr3_aa: CSARIFGLAESYNEQFF

v_call: TRBV27
j_call: TRBJ1-1
cdr3_aa: CASSPLTRQGQEAFF

v_call: TRBV5-1
j_call: TRBJ2-1
cdr3_aa: CASSSGLAGARRFF

v_call: TRBV7-9
j_call: TRBJ2-3
cdr3_aa: CASSLWLSRGRGDTQYF

v_call: TRBV19
j_call: TRBJ1-2
cdr3_aa: CASSTTTGGYTF

v_call: TRBV6-1
j_call: TRBJ2-7
cdr3_aa: CASSTRIQGTHEQYF

v_call: TRBV5-6
j_call: TRBJ2-5
cdr3_aa: CASSLSLRPIAGEQYF

v_call: TRBV18
j_call: TRBJ1-1
cdr3_aa: CASSPSTLQVPPTEAFF

v_call: TRBV7-2
j_call: TRBJ1-1
cdr3_aa: CASSLAPRVNTEAFF

v_call: TRBV2
j_call: TRBJ2-2
cdr3_aa: CASSPGDGELFF

v_call: TRBV20-1
j_call: TRBJ2-1
cdr3_aa: CSAPPLNEQFF

v_call: TRBV12-3/TRBV12-4
j_call: TRBJ1-1
cdr3_aa: CASSLARGVAEAFF

v_call: TRBV27
j_call: TRBJ2-5
cdr3_aa: CASSSGLAGYQETQYF

v_call: TRBV19
j_call: TRBJ1-1
cdr3_aa: CASSRRGQKNTEAFF

v_call: TRBV15
j_call: TRBJ2-3
cdr3_aa: CATSRAGTHTQYF

v_call: TRBV7-2
j_call: TRBJ1-6
cdr3_aa: CASSPGTGHSPLHF

v_call: TRBV28
j_call: TRBJ2-5
cdr3_aa: CASSPRLAARGETQYF

v_call: TRBV5-5
j_call: TRBJ2-7
cdr3_aa: CASSFSDNGREQYF

v_call: TRBV6-1
j_call: TRBJ2-6
cdr3_aa: CASRGGGDRVTGANVLTF

v_call: TRBV30
j_call: TRBJ2-7
cdr3_aa: CAWAGTGLTYEQYF

v_call: TRBV6-1
j_call: TRBJ2-1
cdr3_aa: CASRQGPYNEQFF